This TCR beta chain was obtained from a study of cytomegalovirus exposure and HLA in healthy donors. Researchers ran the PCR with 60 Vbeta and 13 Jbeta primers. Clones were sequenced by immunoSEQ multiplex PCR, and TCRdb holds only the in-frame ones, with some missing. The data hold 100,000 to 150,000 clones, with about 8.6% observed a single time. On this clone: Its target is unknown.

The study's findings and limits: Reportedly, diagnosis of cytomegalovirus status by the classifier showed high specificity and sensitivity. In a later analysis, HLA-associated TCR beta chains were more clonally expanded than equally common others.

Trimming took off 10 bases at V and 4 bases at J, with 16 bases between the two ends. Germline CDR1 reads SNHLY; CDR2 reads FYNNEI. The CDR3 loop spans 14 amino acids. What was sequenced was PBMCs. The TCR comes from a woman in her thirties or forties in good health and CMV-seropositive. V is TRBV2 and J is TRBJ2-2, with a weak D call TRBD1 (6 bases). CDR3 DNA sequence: TGTGCCACCAGGTGGACAGAGGGCACCGGGGAGCTGTTTTTT. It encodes CATRWTEGTGELFF.